Below, 27 T cell receptor beta chains from the same sample are listed, as sequenced in a study of T cells in Graves' hyperthyroidism and ophthalmopathy. The investigators amplified TCR beta CDR3 regions from RNA transcripts. RT-PCR in the first round (using the HTBI primer set) targeted the TCR CDR3. Via MiXCR, TCRdb re-called the multiplex PCR reads, giving one row per CDR3 protein. The repertoire consists of about 480,000 distinct CDR3 sequences, with around a quarter occurring once and the leading ten covering 10% to 12%. Input material: blood. The source of these receptors is a woman in her 30s with Graves' ophthalmopathy.

In this sample, this clonotype turned up once. This chain connects TRBV6-5 to TRBJ2-7; 12 positions match TRBD2. Trimming removed 6 bases from V and 0 bases from J; junction bases left unmatched: 6. The CDR3 totals 16 residues. CDR1 MNHEY and CDR2 SVGAGI come from the germline V gene. CDR3 sequence (DNA): TGTGCCAGCAGATACAGACTAGCGGGAGACTCCTACGAGCAGTACTTC. Its translation: CASRYRLAGDSYEQYF.

The J gene is TRBJ1-5, the V gene TRBV6-1; D unresolved. Germline CDR1 reads MNHNS; CDR2 reads SASEGT. This CDR3 has 13 amino acids. V was clipped by 7 bases and J by 0 bases, with 7 bases between them. The CDR3 region has the DNA TGTGCCAGCACTGGCGGTAGCAATCAGCCCCAGCATTTT. Translation: CASTGGSNQPQHF.

This clonotype was observed a few times. This rearrangement joins TRBV4-1 to TRBJ2-7; perhaps TRBD1 as D (6 bases). This CDR3 is 16 amino acids long. Germline V CDR1 and CDR2: MGHRA, YSYEKL. V was shortened by 2 bases and J by 0 bases, with 14 bases between the two germline ends. The CDR3 DNA reads TGCGCCAGCAGCCAAAGACAGGACCTCTACTCCTACGAGCAGTACTTC. Its translation is CASSQRQDLYSYEQYF.

This clonotype was counted at least ten times. V gene TRBV2 combines with J gene TRBJ1-2, with D tentatively TRBD1 (5 bases). Germline CDR1 SNHLY, CDR2 FYNNEI. Trimming stripped 10 bases from V and 5 bases from J, with 14 bases between. The CDR3 contains 12 residues. CDR3 amino acids: CATATVNYGYTF. The CDR3 DNA sequence: TGTGCCACCGCGACAGTTAATTATGGCTACACCTTC. Complete variable domain (other parts from reference TRBV2 and TRBJ1-2): EPEVTQTPSHQVTQMGQEVILRCVPISNHLYFYWYRQILGQKVEFLVSFYNNEISEKSEIFDDQFSVERPDGSNFTLKIRSTKLEDSAMYFCATATVNYGYTFGSGTRLTVV.

In this sample, this clonotype turned up many times. J is TRBJ2-7 and V is TRBV12-3 or TRBV12-4; D is perhaps TRBD1 or TRBD2 (6 bases each). The ends were cut back, 1 base at V and 5 bases at J, with 9 bases in the middle. The CDR3 totals 13 residues. Written as DNA, the CDR3 is TGTGCCAGCAGTTTAGACCGGGGGCACGAGCAGTACTTC. Protein sequence: CASSLDRGHEQYF.

This clonotype was counted many times. The V call is TRBV4-1, the J call TRBJ1-2; 12 nucleotides align to TRBD1. This CDR3 comprises 15 residues. CDR1 is MGHRA, CDR2 YSYEKL, per germline. The V segment lost 4 bases and the J segment 7 bases; nucleotides outside the gene matches: 7. CDR3 coding DNA: TGCGCCAGCAGCCCGGGACAGGGGGCATTTCGTGGCTACACCTTC. It translates to CASSPGQGAFRGYTF.

This clonotype was detected ten times or more. In DNA, the CDR3 is TGTGCCAGCGGGAACCAAGAGACCCAGTACTTC. Translating it yields CASGNQETQYF. V and J are TRBV6-2 or TRBV6-3 and TRBJ2-5; D not resolved. The V gene's germline CDR1 is MNHEY and CDR2 SVGEGT. The CDR3 runs to 11 residues. V was trimmed by 8 bases and J by 0 bases, leaving 4 bases between them.

There are many counts of this clonotype. The V and J genes are TRBV7-2 and TRBJ1-2; D unresolved. The length of the CDR3 is 11 residues. CDR1 is SGHTA and CDR2 is FQGNSA in the germline V gene. Trimming removed 5 bases from V and 6 bases from J, with 7 bases in between. The CDR3 region has the DNA TGTGCCAGCAGCCAGTTTCATGGCTACACCTTC. This gives the protein CASSQFHGYTF.

The table lists this clonotype with many counts. The chain recombines TRBV7-2 with TRBJ2-7; TRBD1 aligns across 8 bases. V trimming: 3 bases; J trimming: 4 bases; junction bases outside the gene matches: 8. CDR1 SGHTA and CDR2 FQGNSA come from the germline V gene. The CDR3 totals 15 residues. CDR3 protein: CASSFFTGGPYEQYF. CDR3 nucleotide sequence: TGTGCCAGCAGCTTTTTTACAGGGGGGCCTTACGAGCAGTACTTC.

The table lists this clonotype with many counts. The gene calls are TRBV2 and TRBJ2-7, with 9 bases fitting TRBD2. V lost 6 bases to trimming and J lost 3 bases; unmatched junction nucleotides: 6. The CDR3 has 14 amino acids. Germline CDR1 is SNHLY and CDR2 is FYNNEI. This CDR3 reads CASRPTSGYYEQYF. The CDR3 DNA follows: TGTGCCAGCAGGCCTACTAGCGGGTACTACGAGCAGTACTTC.

This clonotype was recorded many times. The rearrangement links TRBV20-1 to TRBJ1-5; 8 bases match TRBD1. Looked up from germline, CDR1 is DFQATT and CDR2 is SNEGSKA (reference sequence). There are 21 residues in the CDR3. V shed 1 base and J 3 bases; nucleotides not matched to a gene: 23. The CDR3 sequence: CSARGLGTTGGAGIHNQPQHF. CDR3 coding DNA: TGCAGTGCTAGAGGTTTGGGGACTACAGGGGGGGCCGGTATCCACAATCAGCCCCAGCATTTT.

V and J are TRBV12-3 or TRBV12-4 and TRBJ1-2, with 7 bases aligning to TRBD1. This CDR3 region has 11 residues. V dropped 6 bases and J dropped 6; count of bases not matched to a gene: 1. The CDR3 reads CASRGQNGYTF. In DNA form, the CDR3 reads TGTGCCAGCAGGGGACAGAATGGCTACACCTTC.

This clonotype appeared many times. The chain joins TRBV18 to TRBJ2-6; weak D call: TRBD1 (5 bases). This CDR3 contains 16 residues. With 5 bases removed from V and 3 bases from J, the gap between germline ends came to 14 bases. The germline CDR1 and CDR2 sequences are KGHSH and LQKENI. In nucleotides, the CDR3 is TGTGCCAGCTCAGACGGACACACTGATGGGGCCAACGTCCTGACTTTC. Amino acid sequence: CASSDGHTDGANVLTF.

The sample holds one count of this clonotype. CDR3 sequence: CASSLDSIRTYEQYF. CDR3 sequence (DNA): TGTGCCAGCAGTCTGGACTCGATCCGCACCTACGAGCAGTACTTC. The J gene is TRBJ2-7, the V gene TRBV6-1; possibly TRBD2 for D (5 bases). Germline V gene lookup returns CDR1 MNHNS and CDR2 SASEGT. The CDR3 is 15 amino acids. V lost 5 bases and J 2 bases, leaving 16 bases between the germline ends.

For this clonotype: A much larger clone lies one base from this, so it may be a read error. The V call is TRBV28, the J call TRBJ2-4, with D perhaps matching TRBD2 (5 bases). Germline CDR1 and CDR2: MDHEN and SYDVKM. The CDR3 is 16 residues long. The CDR3 sequence is CASSTPLRGIVNIKYF. DNA for the CDR3: TGTGCCAGCAGTACTCCGCTACGGGGTATTGTGAACATTAAGTACTTC.

The genes are TRBV20-1 and TRBJ1-5; D is undetermined. Between the trimmed V and J ends, which lost 2 bases and 2 bases, there was a span of 7 bases. Per germline, CDR1 DFQATT and CDR2 SNEGSKA (reference sequence). This CDR3 region has 13 residues. The CDR3 is CSARLGGNQPQHF. DNA for the CDR3: TGCAGTGCTAGATTAGGCGGCAATCAGCCCCAGCATTTT.

This clonotype occurred many times. This chain joins TRBV28 and TRBJ1-1; D call uncertain. V was cut by 3 bases and J by 6 bases, with 11 bases left in between. Germline V gene lookup returns CDR1 MDHEN and CDR2 SYDVKM. This CDR3 has 13 residues. CDR3 DNA: TGTGCCAGCAGTTTGCCGCAGGCTTCTGAAGCTTTCTTT. The encoded protein is CASSLPQASEAFF.

V and J are TRBV12-3 or TRBV12-4 and TRBJ2-7; D not resolved. This CDR3 has 13 residues. V was trimmed by 3 bases and J by 5 bases, leaving 11 bases between them. CDR3 bases: TGTGCCAGCAGTTTTAGTGGGTTGCACGAGCAGTACTTC. Amino acid sequence: CASSFSGLHEQYF.

This clonotype was seen many times. The rearrangement uses TRBV7-2 and TRBJ2-7; maybe TRBD2 (6 bases). This CDR3 is built from 13 residues. Germline CDR1 SGHTA, CDR2 FQGNSA. V was trimmed by 1 base and J by 5 bases, leaving 9 bases between them. This CDR3 is CASSLGLANEQYF. The CDR3 bases are TGTGCCAGCAGCTTAGGGCTAGCGAACGAGCAGTACTTC.

This clonotype was observed at least ten times. The chain couples TRBV24-1 to TRBJ1-2, with 7 bases identical to TRBD1. The trim removed 2 bases at V and 7 bases at J, leaving 6 bases unmatched. CDR3 length equals 14 residues. Germline values: CDR1 KGHDR, CDR2 SFDVKD. The DNA of the CDR3 is TGTGCCACCAGTGATTCAAACAGGGGCCGTGGCTACACCTTC. It is translated as CATSDSNRGRGYTF.

At least ten counts were recorded for this clonotype. This chain connects TRBV30 to TRBJ2-5; D is ambiguous. Between the trimmed V and J ends, which lost 0 bases and 1 base, there was a span of 6 bases. This CDR3 is 13 amino acids long. CDR1 is GTSNPN and CDR2 is SVGIG in the germline V gene (reference sequence). The DNA of the CDR3 is TGTGCCTGGAGTGTGGTGATCCAAGAGACCCAGTACTTC. It is translated as CAWSVVIQETQYF.

This clonotype was counted many times. The chain couples TRBV5-1 to TRBJ2-7; 10 nucleotides align to TRBD1. Germline assignment: CDR1 SGHRS and CDR2 YFSETQ. After removal of 4 bases from V and 7 bases from J, the junction contained 14 bases not matched to a gene. The CDR3 runs to 16 residues. DNA of the CDR3: TGCGCCAGCAGCGCGAAACCGGGACAGGGGACGGTGGAGCAGTACTTC. It codes for CASSAKPGQGTVEQYF.

This clonotype has at least ten counts. V gene TRBV4-1 combines with J gene TRBJ2-5; TRBD2 agrees at 8 bases. V lost 1 base to trimming and J lost 1 base; unmatched junction nucleotides: 8. CDR1 is MGHRA, CDR2 YSYEKL, per germline. CDR3 length: 17 residues. The CDR3 region has the DNA TGCGCCAGCAGCCAAGCTGACTTAGCGGGGCCCCAAGAGACCCAGTACTTC. Translating it yields CASSQADLAGPQETQYF.

This clonotype has a count of ten or more. The rearrangement links TRBV6-1 to TRBJ1-5, with D uncertain. Germline lookup yields CDR1 MNHNS and CDR2 SASEGT. This CDR3 contains 13 residues. Trimming removed 11 bases from V and 5 bases from J, with 16 bases in between. The CDR3 is CAGGLTIYQPQHF. Written as DNA, the CDR3 is TGTGCCGGCGGTCTGACCATTTATCAGCCCCAGCATTTT.

This clonotype was detected many times. The V call is TRBV4-1, the J call TRBJ1-1; 7 bases agree with TRBD1. Losses at the gene ends were 0 bases for V and 6 bases for J; bases not matched to a gene: 13. From germline, CDR1 is MGHRA and CDR2 YSYEKL. CDR3 size: 17 residues. CDR3 DNA sequence: TGCGCCAGCAGCCAAGATTCGGGGAGGGGGCGAGGGTCTGAAGCTTTCTTT. Translated: CASSQDSGRGRGSEAFF.

The V gene is TRBV12-3 or TRBV12-4, the J gene TRBJ1-1; unclear D gene. V was clipped by 8 bases and J by 2 bases, with 6 bases between them. This CDR3 is built from 11 residues. This CDR3 is CASVLNTEAFF. The CDR3 DNA follows: TGTGCCAGCGTTTTAAACACTGAAGCTTTCTTT.

The sample holds a few counts of this clonotype. The chain employs TRBV19 and TRBJ2-7; D may match TRBD1 or TRBD2 (6 bases each). With 8 bases removed from V and 9 bases from J, the gap between germline ends came to 26 bases. CDR3 size: 15 residues. Germline values: CDR1 LNHDA, CDR2 SQIVND (reference sequence). DNA of the CDR3: TGTGCCAGTGCGGGGCAGGGGACGGCGAGGTTAGGGCAGTACTTC. It codes for CASAGQGTARLGQYF.